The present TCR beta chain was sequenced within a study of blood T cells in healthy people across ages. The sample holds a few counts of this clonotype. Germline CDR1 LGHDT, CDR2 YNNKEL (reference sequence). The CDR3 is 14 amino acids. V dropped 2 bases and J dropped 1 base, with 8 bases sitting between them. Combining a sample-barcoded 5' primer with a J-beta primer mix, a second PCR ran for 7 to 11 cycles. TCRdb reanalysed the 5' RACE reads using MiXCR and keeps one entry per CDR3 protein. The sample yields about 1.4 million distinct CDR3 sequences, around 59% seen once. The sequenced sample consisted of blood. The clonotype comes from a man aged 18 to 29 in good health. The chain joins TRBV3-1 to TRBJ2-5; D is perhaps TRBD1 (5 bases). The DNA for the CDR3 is TGTGCCAGCAGCCAAATGACAGTCCAAGAGACCCAGTACTTC. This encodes CASSQMTVQETQYF.